This passage covers 9 T cell receptor beta chains from one sample sequenced in a study of blood T cell repertoires in COVID-19. Profiled with immunoSEQ multiplex PCR; TCRdb holds only in-frame clones, not every one. There are approximately 150,000 clones in the sample; roughly 88% occur only once, and more than 1.5% lies in the top ten. The sequencing sample was made of peripheral blood. The receptor source for this set is an older woman with acute or convalescent COVID-19.

The V call is TRBV27, the J call TRBJ2-3, with D unclear. The CDR3 covers 16 residues. Germline CDR1 reads MNHEY; CDR2 reads SMNVEV (reference sequence). With 7 bases removed from V and 2 bases from J, the gap between germline ends came to 19 bases. CDR3 protein: CASTPFLAEFTDTQYF. CDR3 in DNA: TGTGCCAGCACCCCATTCCTTGCGGAGTTCACAGATACGCAGTATTTT.

The V and J genes are TRBV19 and TRBJ2-7; TRBD1 matches at 7 bases. V was pared by 5 bases and J by 3 bases, with 7 bases of the junction left unmatched. Germline loops: CDR1 LNHDA, CDR2 SQIVND (reference sequence). CDR3 length equals 14 residues. DNA of the CDR3: TGTGCCAGTAGTCCTGACAGGGAGATCTACGAGCAGTACTTC. Amino acids: CASSPDREIYEQYF.

Only one count was recorded for this clone. The genes are TRBV6-1 and TRBJ2-5; weak D call: TRBD2 (6 bases). Between the trimmed V and J ends, which lost 3 bases and 7 bases, there was a span of 9 bases. Germline CDR1 reads MNHNS; CDR2 reads SASEGT. This CDR3 has 12 residues. This CDR3 is CASSEAGGTQYF. In nucleotides, the CDR3 is TGTGCCAGCAGTGAGGCCGGGGGGACCCAGTACTTC.

The rearrangement joins TRBV7-8 to TRBJ1-1; D is ambiguous. The CDR3 sequence is 15 residues long. The ends were cut back, 5 bases at V and 1 base at J, with 14 bases in the middle. Germline-derived CDR1 and CDR2 are SGHVS and FQNEAQ. CDR3 sequence: CASSPAHNWNTEAFF. The CDR3, as DNA: TGTGCCAGCAGCCCCGCCCACAATTGGAACACTGAAGCTTTCTTT.

The rearrangement joins TRBV7-3 to TRBJ2-3; TRBD1 aligns across 12 bases. V gave up 5 bases and J gave up 7 bases; unmatched junction bases: 10. The CDR3 runs to 16 residues. Per the germline V gene, CDR1 is SGHTA and CDR2 is FQGTGA. The CDR3 nucleotides read TGTGCCAGCAGCCTACCCGGGACAGGGGGCGTGAATACGCAGTATTTT. Translation: CASSLPGTGGVNTQYF.

This chain joins TRBV7-2 and TRBJ2-3, with 8 positions matching TRBD2. V trimming: 4 bases; J trimming: 3 bases; junction bases outside the gene matches: 9. The CDR3 has 16 amino acids. Germline-derived CDR1 and CDR2 are SGHTA and FQGNSA. The CDR3 sequence: CASSSTGTRWTDTQYF. Here the CDR3 DNA reads TGTGCCAGCAGCTCTACCGGGACTAGGTGGACAGATACGCAGTATTTT.

The chain recombines TRBV25-1 with TRBJ2-1, with TRBD1 identical over 8 bases. The trim removed 8 bases at V and 9 bases at J, leaving 15 bases unmatched. The germline V gene encodes CDR1 MGHDK and CDR2 SYGVNS. The CDR3 length is 15 residues. The CDR3 sequence is CASRPGQAGFGEQFF. CDR3 DNA: TGTGCCAGCCGACCGGGACAGGCGGGCTTTGGTGAGCAGTTCTTC.

The rearrangement joins TRBV10-3 to TRBJ1-5; D possibly corresponds to TRBD1 (6 bases). Germline CDR1 ENHRY, CDR2 SYGVKD. The CDR3 extends over 17 amino acids. Trimming pared 0 bases from V and 1 base from J, leaving 13 bases between. For the CDR3, the DNA is TGTGCCATCAGTGAGTCGAGTGCAGGGGTGAGCAATCAGCCCCAGCATTTT. Translating gives CAISESSAGVSNQPQHF.

This chain connects TRBV4-1 to TRBJ1-3, with D possibly matching TRBD1 (6 bases). Looked up from germline, CDR1 is MGHRA and CDR2 is YSYEKL. The CDR3 spans 15 residues. Trimming stripped 0 bases from V and 8 bases from J, with 14 bases between. DNA of the CDR3: TGCGCCAGCAGCCAAGAAGGCCAGGGGCCGTACACCATATATTTT. This gives the protein CASSQEGQGPYTIYF.